This TCR beta chain was identified in a study of blood T cell repertoires in COVID-19 (TCRdb year 2020). About the investigation overall: Collaborator samples came from the United States, Italy and Spain and covered acute and convalescent phases of COVID-19. Deeply sampled blood TCRbeta repertoires from subjects exposed to, actively infected with, or recovered from COVID-19 were included in the dataset. A de-identified subject ID, COVID-19 status, age in years and sex were almost always included in the sample metadata. Where available, HLA class I and class II types were obtained from metadata supplied by the sample provider rather than from assay-based typing. The samples were drawn from the first 160 participants of the ongoing ImmuneRACE study and from 1,254 subjects provided by 6 global collaborators. The repertoires were released in a freely available public database meant as a resource for research on the immune response to SARS-CoV-2. The prospective study material was composed of cDNA or gDNA derived from T cells, B-cell-depleted T cells, or PBMCs. Overall study results and their limits: The amount of clinical and demographic metadata varied by source and participant and was provided uncurated.

In the prospective study, participants were about 18 to 90 years old, resided in about two dozen geographic areas of the United States, and were enrolled through a virtual design. To assign participants to cohorts, the prospective study relied on clinical history that participants themselves reported in a screening survey and a study questionnaire. Recovered participants in ImmuneRACE Cohort 3 were defined as having two consecutive negative NP/OP PCR tests, clearance from a healthcare professional, or resolution of symptoms. In the prospective study, mobile phlebotomists collected whole blood, serum and a nasopharyngeal or oropharyngeal swab from each participant. Additional blood draws and questionnaires over an approximately 2-month period could optionally be provided by prospective study participants. Before DNA extraction, blood samples from the prospective study were shipped at room temperature or frozen.

About this clone itself: Which antigen it targets is not known. No base-level quality is on record; no much larger clone is a single base apart.

TCRbeta CDR3 regions were amplified from genomic DNA by means of the immunoSEQ Assay, a bias-controlled multiplex PCR. The original methods were these. Within the assay, amplification of reference gene primers was used to estimate how many nucleated cells each sample contained. To quantify the absolute abundance of each unique TCRbeta CDR3 rearrangement, sequence reads were collapsed and filtered. For each sample, productive Simpson clonality was calculated by taking the square root of Simpson's diversity index across productive rearrangements. What TCRdb holds here is the immuneACCESS table cut down to in-frame rearrangements. Part of the clones is not present; checked against another copy, under half of the missing clones reflect an unresolved V gene, and the others are unexplained. The D gene and trimming were derived from the DNA, and the V and J assignments and clone size from that table. The sample table lists about 120,000 clones, roughly 89% of them with a count of one. Roughly 3.9% of the sample lies in the top ten.

The receptor's source is a woman aged 25 to 39 who had recovered from COVID-19. Sequencing input: PBMCs or T cells enriched from blood (not recorded which).

DNA sequence: TGTGCCAGCAGTCCAATAGCGGGAGTTCCCAATGAGCAGTTCTTC. This gives the protein CASSPIAGVPNEQFF. The chain links TRBV27 with TRBJ2-1, and 9 junction bases match TRBD2. The CDR3, from cysteine to phenylalanine, totals 15 residues. The read is trimmed to its CDR3 DNA, 45 bases read in frame from base 1. The germline V end is reduced by 5 bases and the J end by 6 bases; junction bases left unmatched: 8. From the germline V gene (reference sequence), CDR1 is MNHEY and CDR2 is SMNVEV.